Presented here are 10 T cell receptor beta chains from one specimen sequenced in a study of T cell responses to AZD1222 COVID-19 vaccine. Method: immunoSEQ multiplex PCR; TCRdb's copy keeps in-frame clones and lacks some. The table includes under 200,000 clones, around 92% detected once. The sequenced sample was peripheral blood, obtained on day 0 of AZD1222 vaccination. Receptors were obtained from an adult in good health.

The V call is TRBV7-9, the J call TRBJ2-7; TRBD1 is a possible D gene (6 bases). The CDR3 runs 15 residues. Germline lookup yields CDR1 SEHNR and CDR2 FQNEAQ (reference sequence). Deletions cut 4 bases from V and 1 base from J, with 14 bases between. CDR3 sequence: CASSYRDPGSYEQYF. CDR3 sequence (DNA): TGTGCCAGCAGCTACAGGGACCCCGGGTCCTACGAGCAGTACTTC.

The chain joins TRBV7-8 to TRBJ1-1, with D possibly being TRBD1 (5 bases). V lost 4 bases and J 5 bases, leaving 11 bases between the germline ends. Germline-derived CDR1 and CDR2 are SGHVS and FQNEAQ. There are 13 residues in the CDR3. CDR3 DNA sequence: TGTGCCAGCAGCTCCTACGGGGGGACTGAAGCTTTCTTT. Translated: CASSSYGGTEAFF. The whole variable domain, filled in from reference TRBV7-8 and TRBJ1-1, reads GAGVSQSPRYKVAKRGQDVALRCDPISGHVSLFWYQQALGQGPEFLTYFQNEAQLDKSGLPSDRFFAERPEGSVSTLKIQRTQQEDSAVYLCASSSYGGTEAFFGQGTRLTVV.

The chain uses TRBV4-2 and TRBJ2-7, with a possible D match to TRBD1 (6 bases). The V gene's germline CDR1 is LGHNA and CDR2 YNFKEQ. This CDR3 region has 17 residues. Trimming shortened V by 4 bases and J by 3 bases, and 22 bases separated the two germline ends. CDR3 residues: CASSPPSGVQGDYEQYF. The DNA of the CDR3 is TGTGCCAGCAGCCCACCGAGTGGCGTACAGGGAGACTACGAGCAGTACTTC.

The V gene is TRBV6-5, the J gene TRBJ1-4; a possible D gene is TRBD1 (6 bases). CDR1 and CDR2 (germline): MNHEY, SVGAGI. CDR3 size: 16 residues. Trimming stripped 4 bases from V and 8 bases from J, with 20 bases between. The CDR3 loop is CASSLIRQEVGEKLFF. The CDR3 coding sequence is TGTGCCAGCAGTTTAATTAGACAGGAGGTTGGCGAAAAACTGTTTTTT.

The rearrangement uses TRBV28 and TRBJ2-1; D unresolved. Trimming took off 7 bases at V and 4 bases at J, with 8 bases between the two ends. Germline V CDR1 and CDR2: MDHEN, SYDVKM. CDR3 length equals 12 residues. CDR3 in amino acids: CASKPTYNEQFF. CDR3 bases: TGTGCCAGCAAGCCCACTTACAATGAGCAGTTCTTC.

The V and J genes are TRBV29-1 and TRBJ2-7, with D perhaps matching TRBD2 (6 bases). CDR3 length: 14 residues. The V gene lost 2 bases and the J gene lost 7 bases, with 18 bases spanning the gap. CDR1 and CDR2 from the germline V gene are SQVTM and ANQGSEA. The CDR3 here is CSVERATVRGEQYF. CDR3 DNA sequence: TGCAGCGTTGAAAGGGCGACCGTGCGGGGAGAGCAGTACTTC.

The chain couples TRBV9 to TRBJ2-1, with 9 bases matching TRBD2. V was clipped by 0 bases and J by 3 bases; unmatched bases: 4. Germline CDR1 SGDLS, CDR2 YYNGEE. The CDR3 is 16 amino acids. The DNA for the CDR3 is TGTGCCAGCAGCGTAGGAAGCGGGGGGTTCTACAATGAGCAGTTCTTC. Translating it yields CASSVGSGGFYNEQFF.

This clone appeared once. V is TRBV6-2 or TRBV6-3 and J is TRBJ2-2, with D unresolved. This CDR3 comprises 15 residues. Trimming removed 2 bases from V and 0 bases from J, with 7 bases in between. The germline V gene has CDR1 MNHEY and CDR2 SVGEGT. In DNA, the CDR3 is TGTGCCAGCAGTTACAGGGTCGCGAACACCGGGGAGCTGTTTTTT. Its translation: CASSYRVANTGELFF.

This clone was seen just once. The V call is TRBV28, the J call TRBJ1-2; TRBD1 agrees at 8 bases. Trimming removed 4 bases from V and 5 bases from J; junction bases left unmatched: 9. The CDR3 runs 15 residues. Germline V gene sequence: CDR1 MDHEN, CDR2 SYDVKM. CDR3 in DNA: TGTGCCAGCAGTTCTACGGGACAGGTTATTTATGGCTACACCTTC. It translates to CASSSTGQVIYGYTF.

The chain uses TRBV6-5 and TRBJ2-3; D is ambiguous. The CDR3 is 12 amino acids. V shed 6 bases and J shed 4 bases, with 8 bases lying between them. Germline assignment: CDR1 MNHEY and CDR2 SVGAGI. Written as DNA, the CDR3 is TGTGCCAGCAGCCTAGTCCCAGATACGCAGTATTTT. Protein: CASSLVPDTQYF.